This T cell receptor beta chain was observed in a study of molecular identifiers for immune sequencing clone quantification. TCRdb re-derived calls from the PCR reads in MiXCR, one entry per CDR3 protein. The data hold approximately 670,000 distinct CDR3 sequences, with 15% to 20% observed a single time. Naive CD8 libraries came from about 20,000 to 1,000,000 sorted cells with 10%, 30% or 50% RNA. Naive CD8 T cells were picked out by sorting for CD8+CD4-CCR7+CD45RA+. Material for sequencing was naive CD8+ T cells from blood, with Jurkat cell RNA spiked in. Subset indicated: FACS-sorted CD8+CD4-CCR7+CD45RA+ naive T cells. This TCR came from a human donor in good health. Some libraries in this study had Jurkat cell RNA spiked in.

The CDR3 DNA reads TGTGCCAGCACTACCTCCGCCGGATTGGCCAAAAACATTCAGTACTTC. Translating gives CASTTSAGLAKNIQYF. V gene TRBV12-3 or TRBV12-4 combines with J gene TRBJ2-4; D uncertain. The V end was cut by 7 bases, the J end by 1 base, with 17 bases between. The CDR3 totals 16 residues.